Presented here are 25 T cell receptor beta chains from one specimen sequenced in a study of T-cell reconstitution after alpha-beta-depleted transplantation in children. Unique molecular identifiers tagged the TCRbeta library. Each CDR3 protein is one row after TCRdb ran MiXCR on the PCR reads. The table has about 510,000 distinct CDR3 sequences, about an eighth seen once. The sequenced sample was PBMCs, mostly from graft donor cells, obtained 180 days after TCRalphabeta/CD19-depleted stem cell transplant. Every receptor here comes from a female patient aged 2-15 years who had a stem cell transplant for aplastic anemia, so the T cells may come from the graft donor.

The chain couples TRBV2 to TRBJ2-7, with 8 bases fitting TRBD2. The CDR3 has 17 amino acids. J was trimmed by 6 bases and V by 0 bases; bases with no gene match: 13. Germline values: CDR1 SNHLY, CDR2 FYNNEI. CDR3 residues: CASSEALFGTRLREQYV. The CDR3 DNA reads TGTGCCAGCAGTGAAGCGCTTTTCGGGACTAGACTTCGCGAGCAGTACGTC.

The chain combines TRBV6-5 with TRBJ2-2, with 13 bases identical to TRBD2. Trimming removed 4 bases from V and 4 bases from J; junction bases left unmatched: 3. The CDR3 consists of 16 residues. The germline V gene has CDR1 MNHEY and CDR2 SVGAGI. The CDR3 DNA reads TGTGCCAGCAGTTTACTAGCGGGAGGGTCCACCGGGGAGCTGTTTTTT. Translated: CASSLLAGGSTGELFF.

This clonotype has at least ten counts. V gene TRBV12-3 or TRBV12-4 combines with J gene TRBJ2-4; no reliable D call. Trimming removed 3 bases from V and 1 base from J, with 4 bases in between. The CDR3 runs to 13 residues. The chain's CDR3 is CASSFLAKNIQYF. The CDR3 DNA sequence: TGTGCCAGCAGTTTTTTGGCCAAAAACATTCAGTACTTC.

This clonotype was detected a few times. The chain couples TRBV6-1 to TRBJ2-7; 8 bases align to TRBD1. Trimming removed 6 bases from V and 1 base from J; junction bases left unmatched: 11. CDR3 size: 16 residues. From germline, CDR1 is MNHNS and CDR2 SASEGT. CDR3 in amino acids: CASRGRGQGNSYEQYV. The CDR3 DNA follows: TGTGCCAGCAGGGGCCGTGGACAGGGAAATTCCTACGAGCAGTACGTC.

The chain joins TRBV29-1 to TRBJ1-1; D ambiguous. The CDR3 runs to 14 residues. Germline CDR1 is SQVTM and CDR2 is ANQGSEA. Trimming cost V 1 base and J 5 bases, with 14 bases left between them. CDR3 sequence reads: CSVEVLGLETEAFF. CDR3 DNA: TGCAGCGTTGAAGTATTAGGGCTAGAGACTGAAGCTTTCTTT.

This sequence joins TRBV5-1 and TRBJ2-3; D gene uncertain. Germline V gene data show CDR1 as SGHRS and CDR2 as YFSETQ. There are 14 residues in the CDR3. Trimming pared 0 bases from V and 8 bases from J, leaving 13 bases between. The CDR3 reads CASSLEVDGPTQYF. The CDR3 DNA reads as TGCGCCAGCAGCTTGGAGGTAGATGGGCCTACGCAGTATTTT. Supplemented by reference TRBV5-1 and TRBJ2-3, the full variable domain reads KAGVTQTPRYLIKTRGQQVTLSCSPISGHRSVSWYQQTPGQGLQFLFEYFSETQRNKGNFPGRFSGRQFSNSRSEMNVSTLELGDSALYLCASSLEVDGPTQYFGPGTRLTVL.

This clonotype was recorded a few times. This chain joins TRBV9 and TRBJ2-7; 9 bases agree with TRBD1. Germline CDR1 reads SGDLS; CDR2 reads YYNGEE. V lost 6 bases to trimming and J lost 7 bases; unmatched junction nucleotides: 17. The CDR3 totals 16 residues. The CDR3 is CASTPEGGQGLGEQYF. The CDR3 DNA reads TGTGCCAGCACCCCCGAGGGTGGACAGGGGTTGGGGGAGCAGTACTTC.

This clonotype was counted a few times. The V call is TRBV15, the J call TRBJ1-5; 7 bases agree with TRBD1. V trimming: 5 bases; J trimming: 0 bases; junction bases outside the gene matches: 4. The CDR3 has 15 amino acids. The germline V gene encodes CDR1 LNHNV and CDR2 YYDKDF (reference sequence). CDR3 amino acids: CATSGDSFSNQPQHF. CDR3 DNA: TGTGCCACCAGCGGGGACAGTTTTAGCAATCAGCCCCAGCATTTT.

This clonotype was recorded at least ten times. The rearrangement links TRBV15 to TRBJ1-6; D ambiguous. The germline V gene has CDR1 LNHNV and CDR2 YYDKDF (reference sequence). The V and J ends lost 0 bases and 11 bases respectively, with 8 bases between them. The CDR3 totals 13 residues. CDR3 amino acids: CATSRDPPTPLHF. The CDR3 nucleotides are TGTGCCACCAGCAGAGATCCCCCAACACCCCTCCACTTT.

This chain connects TRBV7-8 to TRBJ1-1; TRBD1 might be the D (6 bases). In germline, CDR1 is SGHVS, CDR2 FQNEAQ. The CDR3 is made up of 13 amino acids. Trimming took 5 bases from V and 13 from J, leaving 20 bases between them. CDR3 residues: CASSRLGGRSHFF. CDR3 in DNA: TGTGCCAGCAGCCGACTGGGGGGGCGGAGTCATTTCTTT.

There are a few counts of this clonotype. The V and J genes are TRBV29-1 and TRBJ1-2; D possibly corresponds to TRBD1 (5 bases). The germline V gene encodes CDR1 SQVTM and CDR2 ANQGSEA. Trimming took off 3 bases at V and 10 bases at J, with 6 bases between the two ends. This CDR3 spans 9 amino acids. The CDR3 protein is CSVEDNYTF. The CDR3 bases are TGCAGCGTTGAGGACAACTACACCTTC.

This clonotype has only a few counts. This chain uses TRBV6-2 or TRBV6-3 with TRBJ2-7; TRBD1 agrees at 9 bases. With V trimmed by 3 bases and J by 3 bases, 6 bases remained unmatched. Per the germline V gene, CDR1 is MNHEY and CDR2 is SVGEGT. CDR3 length: 15 residues. For the CDR3, the DNA is TGTGCCAGCAGTTATAACGGACAGGGGCTCTACGAGCAGTACTTC. This encodes CASSYNGQGLYEQYF.

This clonotype appeared many times. The gene calls are TRBV5-1 and TRBJ1-1; 7 bases align to TRBD1. CDR3 length: 14 amino acids. V was clipped by 3 bases and J by 1 base; unmatched bases: 3. Germline loops: CDR1 SGHRS, CDR2 YFSETQ. The CDR3 loop is CASSSGQWNTEAFF. The DNA of the CDR3 is TGCGCCAGCAGCTCGGGACAGTGGAACACTGAAGCTTTCTTT.

The chain recombines TRBV12-3 or TRBV12-4 with TRBJ1-1, with a possible D match to TRBD1 (6 bases). V lost 2 bases to trimming and J lost 4 bases, with 14 bases between them. The CDR3 length is 15 residues. DNA of the CDR3: TGTGCCAGCAGTTTAAAGGTGGCAGGGGCCACTGAAGCTTTCTTT. It specifies CASSLKVAGATEAFF.

CDR3 in amino acids: CASSLKIRGWETQYF. DNA of the CDR3: TGCGCCAGCAGCTTGAAGATCAGGGGGTGGGAGACCCAGTACTTC. This sequence joins TRBV5-1 and TRBJ2-5; the match to TRBD1 covers 7 bases. The germline CDR1 and CDR2 sequences are SGHRS and YFSETQ. The CDR3 has 15 residues. V was clipped by 1 base and J by 5 bases; unmatched bases: 8.

This chain links TRBV7-9 with TRBJ2-7; a possible D gene is TRBD2 (6 bases). Germline assignment: CDR1 SEHNR and CDR2 FQNEAQ (reference sequence). The CDR3 is 13 amino acids. V was shortened by 3 bases and J by 2 bases, with 8 bases between the two germline ends. CDR3 loop: CASSLREAYEQYV. CDR3 bases: TGTGCCAGCAGCTTGCGGGAAGCCTACGAGCAGTACGTC.

The sample holds many counts of this clonotype. The CDR3 DNA is TGCAGTGCTTTAGCGGGAGTAGAGGGGGATGAGCAGTTCTTC. As protein: CSALAGVEGDEQFF. The chain combines TRBV20-1 with TRBJ2-1, with 9 nucleotides matching TRBD2. The V and J ends lost 5 bases and 8 bases, in that order; junction bases with no gene match: 10. In germline, CDR1 is DFQATT, CDR2 SNEGSKA (reference sequence). CDR3 size: 14 residues.

The chain recombines TRBV4-3 with TRBJ2-1; 8 bases match TRBD2. The CDR3 loop spans 18 amino acids. The germline CDR1 and CDR2 sequences are LGHNA and YSLEER. V lost 0 bases, J lost 4 bases, and 11 bases stayed unmatched. CDR3 sequence: CASSQDGEGSGRYNEQFF. For the CDR3, the DNA is TGCGCCAGCAGCCAAGATGGGGAAGGGAGCGGGAGATACAATGAGCAGTTCTTC.

This clonotype was recorded a few times. This rearrangement joins TRBV10-3 to TRBJ2-7, with unresolved D. CDR1 ENHRY and CDR2 SYGVKD come from the germline V gene. The CDR3 extends over 13 amino acids. The V end was cut by 0 bases, the J end by 7 bases, with 10 bases between. CDR3 protein: CAISESAGTEQYV. CDR3 nucleotides: TGTGCCATCAGTGAGTCAGCAGGTACTGAGCAGTACGTC.

J is TRBJ2-4 and V is TRBV5-1, with D perhaps assigned TRBD1 or TRBD2 (5 bases each). Germline V lookup: CDR1 SGHRS, CDR2 YFSETQ. The CDR3 sequence is 10 residues long. CDR3 residues: CGCLVLGEYF. The CDR3, as DNA: TGCGGTTGCTTAGTCTTGGGGGAGTACTTC.

This clonotype occurred a few times. The rearrangement uses TRBV7-2 and TRBJ2-4; 7 bases map to TRBD1. Germline V CDR1 and CDR2: SGHTA, FQGNSA. V trimming: 3 bases; J trimming: 12 bases; junction bases outside the gene matches: 5. This CDR3 is built from 12 residues. The CDR3 is CASSLASGGQYF. CDR3 bases: TGTGCCAGCAGCTTGGCGTCAGGGGGTCAGTACTTC.

This clonotype occurred many times. The rearrangement links TRBV7-8 to TRBJ2-1; no firm D call. The germline V gene has CDR1 SGHVS and CDR2 FQNEAQ. The CDR3 runs to 11 residues. The germline V and J ends were trimmed by 6 bases and 8 bases, with 8 bases remaining between them. CDR3 DNA: TGTGCCAGCAGTCTTGCATATGAGCAGTTCTTC. This encodes CASSLAYEQFF.

The rearrangement links TRBV7-2 to TRBJ1-1, with D possibly matching TRBD1 (5 bases). The CDR3 loop spans 13 amino acids. V was pared by 1 base and J by 7 bases, with 10 bases between. CDR1 SGHTA and CDR2 FQGNSA come from the germline V gene. This chain's CDR3 is CASSLETASEAFF. In nucleotides, the CDR3 is TGTGCCAGCAGCTTAGAGACAGCCAGTGAAGCTTTCTTT.

This clonotype has just a few counts. The J gene is TRBJ2-1, the V gene TRBV24-1; 7 bases agree with TRBD1. The CDR3 runs to 16 residues. Germline CDR1 reads KGHDR; CDR2 reads SFDVKD. Unmatched junction bases numbered 7, after V lost 4 bases and J lost 2 bases. CDR3 bases: TGTGCCACCAGTGACTCGACAGGGTTCGCCTACAATGAGCAGTTCTTC. Its protein is CATSDSTGFAYNEQFF.

This clonotype was seen more than once but under ten times. The chain has TRBV6-6 and TRBJ2-7; D may be TRBD1 (6 bases). The CDR3 is 12 residues long. V was pared by 10 bases and J by 5 bases, with 15 bases between. Germline assignment: CDR1 MNHNY and CDR2 SVGAGI (reference sequence). The DNA of the CDR3 is TGTGCCATACAGGGACCCATGGACGAGCAGTACTTC. Encoded protein: CAIQGPMDEQYF.